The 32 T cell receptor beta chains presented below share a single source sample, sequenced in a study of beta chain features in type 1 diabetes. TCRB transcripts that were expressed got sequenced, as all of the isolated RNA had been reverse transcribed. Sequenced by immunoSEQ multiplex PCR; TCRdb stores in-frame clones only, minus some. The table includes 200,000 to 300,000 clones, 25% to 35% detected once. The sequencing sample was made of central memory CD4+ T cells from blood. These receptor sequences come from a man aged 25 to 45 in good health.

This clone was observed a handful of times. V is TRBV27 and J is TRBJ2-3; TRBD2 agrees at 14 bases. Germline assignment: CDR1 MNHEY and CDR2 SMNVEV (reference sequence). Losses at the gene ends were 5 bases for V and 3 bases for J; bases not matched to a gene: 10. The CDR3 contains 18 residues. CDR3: CASSLYRGTSGRTDTQYF. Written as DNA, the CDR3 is TGTGCCAGCAGTCTCTACCGCGGGACTAGCGGGAGAACAGATACGCAGTATTTT.

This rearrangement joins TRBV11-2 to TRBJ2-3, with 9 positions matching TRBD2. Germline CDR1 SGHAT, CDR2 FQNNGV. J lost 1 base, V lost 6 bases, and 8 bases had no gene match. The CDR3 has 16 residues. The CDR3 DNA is TGTGCCAGCAGGACACCAAAGCGGGGGGGCACAGATACGCAGTATTTT. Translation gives CASRTPKRGGTDTQYF.

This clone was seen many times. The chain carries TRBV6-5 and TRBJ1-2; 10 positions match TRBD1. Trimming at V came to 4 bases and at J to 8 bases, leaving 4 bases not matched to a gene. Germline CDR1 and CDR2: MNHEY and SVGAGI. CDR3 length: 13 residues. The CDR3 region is CASSLRDRGGYTF. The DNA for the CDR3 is TGTGCCAGCAGTTTGCGGGACAGGGGCGGCTACACCTTC.

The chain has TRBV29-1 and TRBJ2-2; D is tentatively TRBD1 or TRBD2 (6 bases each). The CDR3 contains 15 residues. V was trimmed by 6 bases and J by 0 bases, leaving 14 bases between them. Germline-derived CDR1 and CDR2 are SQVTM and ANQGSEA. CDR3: CSVRGGFANTGELFF. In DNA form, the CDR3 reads TGCAGCGTCAGAGGGGGGTTCGCGAACACCGGGGAGCTGTTTTTT.

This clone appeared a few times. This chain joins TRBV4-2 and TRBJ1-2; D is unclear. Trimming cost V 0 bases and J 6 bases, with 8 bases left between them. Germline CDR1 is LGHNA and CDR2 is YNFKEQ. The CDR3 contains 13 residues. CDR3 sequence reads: CASSQDRADGYTF. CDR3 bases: TGTGCCAGCAGCCAAGATCGGGCAGATGGCTACACCTTC.

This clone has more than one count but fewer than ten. The CDR3 region has the DNA TGTGCCAGCAGTTTAAGGTCAGCCGAGCAGTACTTC. Its protein product is CASSLRSAEQYF. This chain links TRBV28 with TRBJ2-7; no clear D. The V gene lost 2 bases and the J gene lost 6 bases, with 8 bases spanning the gap. Germline lookup yields CDR1 MDHEN and CDR2 SYDVKM. The CDR3 spans 12 residues.

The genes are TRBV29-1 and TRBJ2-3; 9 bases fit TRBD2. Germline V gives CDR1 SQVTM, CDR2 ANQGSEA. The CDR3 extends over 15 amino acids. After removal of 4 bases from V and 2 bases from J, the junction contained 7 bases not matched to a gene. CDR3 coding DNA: TGCAGCGTTGGCTGGCTAGCGGGACCCACAGATACGCAGTATTTT. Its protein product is CSVGWLAGPTDTQYF.

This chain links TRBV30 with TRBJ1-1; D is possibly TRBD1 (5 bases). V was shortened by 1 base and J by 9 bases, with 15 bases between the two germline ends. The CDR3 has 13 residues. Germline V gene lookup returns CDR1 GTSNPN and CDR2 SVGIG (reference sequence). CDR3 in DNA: TGTGCCTGGAGTGCCAGGAGTCAGGGAAAAGCTTTCTTT. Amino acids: CAWSARSQGKAFF.

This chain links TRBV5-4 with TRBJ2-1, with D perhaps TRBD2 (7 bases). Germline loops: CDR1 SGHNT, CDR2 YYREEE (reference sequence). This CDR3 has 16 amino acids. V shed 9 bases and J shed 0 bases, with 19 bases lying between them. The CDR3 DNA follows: TGTGCCATGAGGGGGGGCGAGCGTAGCTCCTACAATGAGCAGTTCTTC. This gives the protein CAMRGGERSSYNEQFF.

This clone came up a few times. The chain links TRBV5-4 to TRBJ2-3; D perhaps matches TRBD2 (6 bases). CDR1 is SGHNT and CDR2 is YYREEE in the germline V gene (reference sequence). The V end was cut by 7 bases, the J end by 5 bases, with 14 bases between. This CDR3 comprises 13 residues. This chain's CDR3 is CASGGELGDTQYF. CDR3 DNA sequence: TGTGCCAGCGGAGGGGAGTTGGGAGATACGCAGTATTTT.

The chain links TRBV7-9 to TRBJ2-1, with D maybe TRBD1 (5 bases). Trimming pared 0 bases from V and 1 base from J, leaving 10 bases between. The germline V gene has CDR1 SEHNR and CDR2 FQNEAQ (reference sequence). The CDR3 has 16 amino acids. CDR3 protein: CASSLAQGVSYNEQFF. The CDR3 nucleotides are TGTGCCAGCAGCTTAGCGCAGGGTGTATCCTACAATGAGCAGTTCTTC. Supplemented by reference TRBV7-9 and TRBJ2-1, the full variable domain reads DTGVSQNPRHKITKRGQNVTFRCDPISEHNRLYWYRQTLGQGPEFLTYFQNEAQLEKSRLLSDRFSAERPKGSFSTLEIQRTEQGDSAMYLCASSLAQGVSYNEQFFGPGTRLTVL.

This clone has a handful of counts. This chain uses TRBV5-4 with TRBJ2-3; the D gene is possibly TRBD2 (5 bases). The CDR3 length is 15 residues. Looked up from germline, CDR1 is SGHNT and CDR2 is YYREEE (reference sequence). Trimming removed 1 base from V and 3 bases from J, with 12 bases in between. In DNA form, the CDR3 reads TGTGCCAGCAGCTTGTACGCGGAGGTGACAGATACGCAGTATTTT. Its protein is CASSLYAEVTDTQYF.

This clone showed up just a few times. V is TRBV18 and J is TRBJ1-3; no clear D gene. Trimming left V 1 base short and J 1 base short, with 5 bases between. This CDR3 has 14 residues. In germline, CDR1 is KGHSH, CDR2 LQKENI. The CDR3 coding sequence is TGTGCCAGCTCACCACGAGGGTCTGGAAACACCATATATTTT. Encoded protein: CASSPRGSGNTIYF.

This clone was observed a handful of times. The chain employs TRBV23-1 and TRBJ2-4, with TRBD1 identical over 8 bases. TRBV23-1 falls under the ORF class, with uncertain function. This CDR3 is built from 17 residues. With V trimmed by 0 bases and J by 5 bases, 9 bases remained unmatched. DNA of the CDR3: TGCGCCAGCAGTCAATCCCCGGGCAGGGGGCTGGAAAACATTCAGTACTTC. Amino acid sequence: CASSQSPGRGLENIQYF.

The CDR3 loop reads CASSATGRGRHYTF. The CDR3 DNA is TGTGCCAGTAGTGCGACAGGTCGTGGTCGACACTACACCTTC. This chain joins TRBV19 and TRBJ1-2; a weak D match, TRBD1 (6 bases). The V gene's germline CDR1 is LNHDA and CDR2 SQIVND (reference sequence). With 5 bases removed from V and 10 bases from J, the gap between germline ends came to 20 bases. The CDR3 sequence is 14 residues long.

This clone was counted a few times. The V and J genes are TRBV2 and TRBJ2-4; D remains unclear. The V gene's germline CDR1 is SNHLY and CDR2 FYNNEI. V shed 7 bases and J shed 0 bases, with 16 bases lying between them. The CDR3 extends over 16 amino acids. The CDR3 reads CASNSWGTLAKNIQYF. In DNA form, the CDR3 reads TGTGCCAGCAACTCTTGGGGTACCCTAGCCAAAAACATTCAGTACTTC.

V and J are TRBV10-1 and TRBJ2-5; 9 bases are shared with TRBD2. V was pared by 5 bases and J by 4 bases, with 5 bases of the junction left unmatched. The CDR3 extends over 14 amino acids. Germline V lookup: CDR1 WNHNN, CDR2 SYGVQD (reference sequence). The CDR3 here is CASSNSGGAETQYF. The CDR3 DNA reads TGCGCCAGCAGTAATAGCGGGGGTGCAGAGACCCAGTACTTC.

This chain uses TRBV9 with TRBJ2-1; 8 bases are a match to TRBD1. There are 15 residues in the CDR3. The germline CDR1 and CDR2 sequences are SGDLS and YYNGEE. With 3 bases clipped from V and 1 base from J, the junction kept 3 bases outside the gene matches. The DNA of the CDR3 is TGTGCCAGCAGCGCCAGGGGGCTTTCCTACAATGAGCAGTTCTTC. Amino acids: CASSARGLSYNEQFF.

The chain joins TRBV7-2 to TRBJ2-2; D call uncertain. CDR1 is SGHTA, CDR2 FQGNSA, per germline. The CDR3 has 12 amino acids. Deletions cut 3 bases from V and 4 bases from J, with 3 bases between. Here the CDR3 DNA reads TGTGCCAGCAGCTTTAGCACCGGGGAGCTGTTTTTT. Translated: CASSFSTGELFF.

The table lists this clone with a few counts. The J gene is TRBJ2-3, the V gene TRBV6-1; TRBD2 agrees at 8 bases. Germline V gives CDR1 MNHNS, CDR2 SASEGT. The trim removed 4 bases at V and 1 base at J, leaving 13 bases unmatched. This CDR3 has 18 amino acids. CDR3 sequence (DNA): TGTGCCAGCAGTGGCCCGGTCGGAGCGGGGGCCCGCACAGATACGCAGTATTTT. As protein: CASSGPVGAGARTDTQYF.

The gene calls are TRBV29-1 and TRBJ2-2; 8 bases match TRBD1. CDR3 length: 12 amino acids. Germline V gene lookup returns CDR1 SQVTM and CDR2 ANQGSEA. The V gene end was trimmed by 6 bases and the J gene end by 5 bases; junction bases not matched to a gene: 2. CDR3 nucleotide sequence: TGCAGCGTGGACAGGGAAACCGGGGAGCTGTTTTTT. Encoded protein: CSVDRETGELFF.

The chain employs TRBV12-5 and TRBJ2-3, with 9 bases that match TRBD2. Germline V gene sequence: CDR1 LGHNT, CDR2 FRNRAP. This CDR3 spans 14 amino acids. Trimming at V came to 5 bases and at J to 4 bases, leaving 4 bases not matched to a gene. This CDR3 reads CASGVAGGPDTQYF. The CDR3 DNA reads TGTGCTAGTGGTGTTGCGGGGGGGCCAGATACGCAGTATTTT. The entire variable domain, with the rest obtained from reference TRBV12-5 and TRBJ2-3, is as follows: DARVTQTPRHKVTEMGQEVTMRCQPILGHNTVFWYRQTMMQGLELLAYFRNRAPLDDSGMPKDRFSAEMPDATLATLKIQPSEPRDSAVYFCASGVAGGPDTQYFGPGTRLTVL.

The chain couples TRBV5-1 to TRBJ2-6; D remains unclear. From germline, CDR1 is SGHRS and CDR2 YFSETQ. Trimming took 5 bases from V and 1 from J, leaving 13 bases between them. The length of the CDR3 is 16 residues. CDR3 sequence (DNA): TGCGCCAGCAGTACTACCTCAAGGTCTGGGGCCAACGTCCTGACTTTC. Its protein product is CASSTTSRSGANVLTF.

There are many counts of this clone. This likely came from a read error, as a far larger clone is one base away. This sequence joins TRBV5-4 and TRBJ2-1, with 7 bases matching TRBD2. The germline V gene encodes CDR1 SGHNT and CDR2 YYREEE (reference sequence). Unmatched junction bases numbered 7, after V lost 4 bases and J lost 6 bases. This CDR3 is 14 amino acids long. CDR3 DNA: TGTGCCAGCAGCAAAGAGGGAGGGGCCAATGAGCAGTTCTTC. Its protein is CASSKEGGANEQFF.

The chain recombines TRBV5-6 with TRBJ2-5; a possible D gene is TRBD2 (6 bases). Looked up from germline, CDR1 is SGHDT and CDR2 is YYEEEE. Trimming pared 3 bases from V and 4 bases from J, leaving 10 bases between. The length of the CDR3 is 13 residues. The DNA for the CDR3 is TGTGCCAGCAGCTCAGGGCGGGGAGAGACCCAGTACTTC. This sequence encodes CASSSGRGETQYF.

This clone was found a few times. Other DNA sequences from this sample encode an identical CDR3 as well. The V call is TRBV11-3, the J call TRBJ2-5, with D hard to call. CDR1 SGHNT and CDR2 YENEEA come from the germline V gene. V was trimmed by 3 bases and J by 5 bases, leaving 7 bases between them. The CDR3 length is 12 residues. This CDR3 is CASSLGSETQYF. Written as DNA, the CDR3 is TGTGCCAGCAGCTTGGGGTCCGAGACCCAGTACTTC.

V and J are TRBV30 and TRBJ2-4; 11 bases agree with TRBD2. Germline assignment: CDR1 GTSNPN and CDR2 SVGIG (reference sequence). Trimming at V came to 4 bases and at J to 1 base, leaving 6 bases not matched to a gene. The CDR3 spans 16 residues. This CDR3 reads CAWTLAGGSAKNIQYF. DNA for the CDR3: TGTGCCTGGACCCTAGCGGGGGGCAGCGCCAAAAACATTCAGTACTTC.

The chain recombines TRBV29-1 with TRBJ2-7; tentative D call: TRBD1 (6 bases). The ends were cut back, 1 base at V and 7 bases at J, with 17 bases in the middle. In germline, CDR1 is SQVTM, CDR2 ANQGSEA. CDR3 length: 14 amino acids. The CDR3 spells CSVEASGQLGEQYF. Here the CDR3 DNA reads TGCAGCGTTGAAGCCTCCGGACAGCTAGGGGAGCAGTACTTC.

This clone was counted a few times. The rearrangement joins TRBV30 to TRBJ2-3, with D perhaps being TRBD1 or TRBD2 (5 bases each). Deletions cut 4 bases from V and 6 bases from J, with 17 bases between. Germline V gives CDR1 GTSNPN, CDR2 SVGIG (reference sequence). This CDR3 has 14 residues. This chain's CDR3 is CAWTPGPKGDTQYF. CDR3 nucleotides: TGTGCCTGGACCCCGGGGCCCAAAGGGGATACGCAGTATTTT.

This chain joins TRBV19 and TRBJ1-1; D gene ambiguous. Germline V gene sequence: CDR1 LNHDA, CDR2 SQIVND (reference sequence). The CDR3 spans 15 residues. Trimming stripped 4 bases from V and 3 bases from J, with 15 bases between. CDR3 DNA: TGTGCCAGTAGTAAAACCCCGGGAGTCTACACTGAAGCTTTCTTT. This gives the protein CASSKTPGVYTEAFF.

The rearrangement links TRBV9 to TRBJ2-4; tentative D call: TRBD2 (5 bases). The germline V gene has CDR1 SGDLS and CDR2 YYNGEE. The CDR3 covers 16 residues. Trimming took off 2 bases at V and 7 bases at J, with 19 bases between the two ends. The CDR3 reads CASSVSPDSRLNIQYF. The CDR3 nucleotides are TGTGCCAGCAGCGTTTCCCCGGACTCAAGGCTCAACATTCAGTACTTC.

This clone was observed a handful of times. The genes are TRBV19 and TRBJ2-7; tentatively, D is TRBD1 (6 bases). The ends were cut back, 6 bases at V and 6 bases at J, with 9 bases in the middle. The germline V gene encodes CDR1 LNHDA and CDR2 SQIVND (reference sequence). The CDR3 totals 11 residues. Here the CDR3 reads CASRQGSEQYF. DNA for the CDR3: TGTGCCAGTAGGCAGGGGAGCGAGCAGTACTTC.